This entry is about one TCR beta chain. Its antigen target is currently unknown. No clone much larger than this one lies a single base away; base qualities are absent. The sample is drawn from a study of cytomegalovirus exposure and HLA in healthy donors (dated by TCRdb to about 2017). About the study as a whole: A later analysis indicated that the 120 or so validation repertoires were generated on the platform also employed for the 700 or so repertoires of the first cohort. To predict cytomegalovirus infection status, the study brought together high-throughput TCR immunosequencing, statistical association of individual TCRs with disease status, and machine learning. The aim of the study was to test whether cataloging public T cell receptors could identify signatures of past pathogen exposure. A separate validation cohort of more than 100 different subjects was used in addition to the roughly 640-subject first cohort.

The donors belonged to the validation cohort of 90 to 150 subjects, which was separate from the 666-subject first cohort. Study-wide findings and limitations: Across donors, most TCR sequences were observed very rarely, whereas some public TCRs were present in many individuals. The classifier was reported to diagnose cytomegalovirus status with high specificity and sensitivity in both the original and validation cohorts. Of the cluster scores, around 95% were above 0 in a later analysis, which found that TCRs clustered in the first cohort also tended to co-occur in the 120 validation repertoires. The study gave a list of about 170 TCR beta chains associated with cytomegalovirus. The authors suggested that the approach could potentially be generalized to other disease states and immunological phenotypes. The validation cohort had no HLA typing available for a later analysis, so co-occurrence within that cohort was assessed over all 120 repertoires. In vitro tests confirmed that a few of the cytomegalovirus-associated TCR beta chains recognize cytomegalovirus antigens.

The receptor library was made with the immunoSEQ multiplex PCR assay. The original methods were these. A statistical classification framework was built for diagnosing cytomegalovirus status from the catalog of TCR beta chain sequences. TCRdb provides this immuneACCESS table in a form limited to in-frame rearrangements. Some clones are lacking; in checked studies, under half of them reflect an unresolved V gene, and why the rest are absent is not known. That table furnishes V, J and clone size, whereas the DNA furnished D and trimming. Recorded for this sample are 150,000 to 200,000 clones; about 86% of them occurred a single time. Around 2.8% of the sample lies in the top ten. The sequenced material came from PBMCs. This TCR came from a woman between 18 and 29 years old in good health and CMV-seropositive.

The CDR3: CASSSGGPGNNEQFF. The DNA sequence is as follows: TGTGCCAGCAGCTCGGGGGGCCCGGGGAACAATGAGCAGTTCTTC. The chain was built from TRBV28 and TRBJ2-1; a tentative D match to TRBD2 spans 7 bases. Via the germline V gene, CDR1 is MDHEN and CDR2 SYDVKM. V lost 6 bases and J lost 5 bases; the stretch between them is 17 bases long. The CDR3 runs 15 residues from the cysteine to the phenylalanine. The entry retains the CDR3 DNA only, 45 bases that are in frame from base 1. With the rest looked up from the reference TRBV28 and TRBJ2-1 genes rather than sequenced, the full variable domain is DVKVTQSSRYLVKRTGEKVFLECVQDMDHENMFWYRQDPGLGLRLIYFSYDVKMKEKGDIPEGYSVSREKKERFSLILESASTNQTSMYLCASSSGGPGNNEQFFGPGTRLTVL.